A single T cell receptor beta chain is shown here with its context. TCRdb's table, derived via immunoSEQ multiplex PCR, lists solely in-frame clones and lacks some. The data contain under 300,000 clones, around 85% of them singletons. Germline values: CDR1 ENHRY, CDR2 SYGVKD. This CDR3 region has 15 residues. The V end lost 0 bases, the J end lost 8 bases, and 14 bases lay between the germline ends. This specimen belongs to a study of blood T cell repertoires in COVID-19. Study in general: Acute and convalescent COVID-19 specimens originated in the United States, Italy and Spain. T cells, B-cell-depleted T cells, or PBMCs provided the cDNA or gDNA that served as material.

The receptor's source is a woman aged 55-69 years with active or convalescent COVID-19. Sequences were obtained from peripheral blood. The J gene is TRBJ2-4, the V gene TRBV10-3, with D unclear. DNA for the CDR3: TGTGCCATCAGTGAGTCTCTCTCTAGTCGGGACATTCAGTACTTC. Translated, it gives CAISESLSSRDIQYF.